The 26 T cell receptor beta chains below come from one sample, sequenced in a study of blood T cells in healthy people across ages. The authors ran a second PCR of 7 to 11 cycles using a sample-barcoded 5' primer and a J-beta primer mix. TCRdb itself ran the 5' RACE reads through MiXCR, one entry per CDR3 protein. Among around 1,000,000 distinct CDR3 sequences listed, less than 45% were seen once. Sequences were obtained from blood. The receptors derive from a man aged 18 to 29 in good health.

A few counts support this clonotype. The chain joins TRBV4-2 to TRBJ2-7; D remains unclear. The V end lost 2 bases, the J end lost 2 bases, and 10 bases lay between the germline ends. The CDR3 spans 14 residues. CDR1 is LGHNA, CDR2 YNFKEQ, per germline. CDR3 DNA sequence: TGTGCCAGCAGCCAAAGCACGAGTACCTACGAGCAGTACTTC. It translates to CASSQSTSTYEQYF.

The chain links TRBV5-5 to TRBJ2-3, with TRBD2 matching over 13 bases. The CDR3 has 19 residues. Unmatched junction bases numbered 13, after V lost 0 bases and J lost 6 bases. The V gene's germline CDR1 is SGHKS and CDR2 YYEKEE (reference sequence). CDR3 residues: CASSLVYLWRLAGGDTQYF. The CDR3 DNA sequence: TGTGCCAGCAGCTTGGTCTACCTTTGGAGACTAGCGGGGGGCGATACGCAGTATTTT.

This chain uses TRBV5-1 with TRBJ1-2, with 9 bases matching TRBD1. Trimming cost V 4 bases and J 8 bases; bases outside gene matches: 9. The CDR3 totals 14 residues. Germline CDR1 and CDR2: SGHRS and YFSETQ. The CDR3 loop is CASSPEGQGPGYTF. CDR3 nucleotides: TGCGCCAGCAGCCCGGAAGGACAGGGGCCCGGCTACACCTTC. The whole variable domain, filled in from reference TRBV5-1 and TRBJ1-2, reads KAGVTQTPRYLIKTRGQQVTLSCSPISGHRSVSWYQQTPGQGLQFLFEYFSETQRNKGNFPGRFSGRQFSNSRSEMNVSTLELGDSALYLCASSPEGQGPGYTFGSGTRLTVV.

This rearrangement joins TRBV12-3 or TRBV12-4 to TRBJ1-6; 8 bases are a match to TRBD1. The V gene end was trimmed by 5 bases and the J gene end by 9 bases; junction bases not matched to a gene: 6. This CDR3 has 14 residues. This CDR3 is CASSGDRGSSPLHF. DNA of the CDR3: TGTGCCAGCAGTGGAGACAGGGGAAGTTCACCCCTCCACTTT.

This chain uses TRBV7-6 with TRBJ2-2, with D perhaps TRBD1 (6 bases). Germline CDR1 and CDR2: SGHVS and FNYEAQ. The V end lost 3 bases, the J end lost 8 bases, and 19 bases lay between the germline ends. This CDR3 has 16 amino acids. The DNA of the CDR3 is TGTGCCAGCAGCTTGGGCCGGGACAACCTGGGAGGGGAGCTGTTTTTT. Its translation: CASSLGRDNLGGELFF.

The rearrangement uses TRBV6-5 and TRBJ2-3, with 8 bases that match TRBD1. There are 15 residues in the CDR3. Looked up from germline, CDR1 is MNHEY and CDR2 is SVGAGI. V shed 5 bases, J shed 5 bases, and the junction held 9 bases outside the gene matches. CDR3 bases: TGTGCCAGCAGTACGGTCAGGGGGCGAGGAGATACGCAGTATTTT. Its protein product is CASSTVRGRGDTQYF.

With regard to this clonotype: A much larger clone lies a single base off, so this may be a read error. The chain uses TRBV12-3 or TRBV12-4 and TRBJ2-1; TRBD1 aligns across 11 bases. The CDR3 covers 13 residues. The CDR3 is CTSSRDRGNEQFF. CDR3 coding DNA: TGTACCAGCAGCCGGGACAGGGGGAATGAGCAGTTCTTC.

Notes on this clonotype: One end of the junction does not line up with germline, which may come from a read error. This chain connects TRBV9 to TRBJ1-2, with a possible D match to TRBD1 (5 bases). There are 16 residues in the CDR3. Germline V gene sequence: CDR1 SGDLS, CDR2 YYNGEE. CDR3 protein: CTSSGWVAGLAYGYTF. The DNA for the CDR3 is TGTACCAGCAGCGGCTGGGTTGCGGGGCTCGCCTATGGCTACACCTTC.

This clonotype was seen a handful of times. V and J are TRBV7-2 and TRBJ2-3; no clear D. This CDR3 has 14 residues. Germline V gives CDR1 SGHTA, CDR2 FQGNSA. V gave up 3 bases and J gave up 4 bases, with 11 bases separating them. The CDR3 loop is CASSLRTTPDTQYF. CDR3 bases: TGTGCCAGCAGCTTGCGAACGACCCCAGATACGCAGTATTTT.

V and J are TRBV20-1 and TRBJ2-1, with 10 bases that match TRBD2. The J call could be wrong; TRBJ2-7 is a better fit for the DNA end. Per the germline V gene, CDR1 is DFQATT and CDR2 is SNEGSKA (reference sequence). This CDR3 region has 16 residues. Here the CDR3 DNA reads TGCAGTGCTAGATCCCCTACTAGCGGGGACTACAATGAGCAGTACTTC. It translates to CSARSPTSGDYNEQYF.

This clonotype was detected a few times. V usage is TRBV4-2 and J usage is TRBJ1-1; D perhaps matches TRBD1 (6 bases). Germline V CDR1 and CDR2: LGHNA, YNFKEQ. V dropped 2 bases and J dropped 3 bases, with 19 bases sitting between them. CDR3 length: 17 amino acids. The CDR3 here is CASSQLFSHPGDTEAFF. CDR3 sequence (DNA): TGTGCCAGCAGCCAATTATTTTCGCACCCAGGGGACACTGAAGCTTTCTTT.

The chain combines TRBV10-3 with TRBJ2-5; D is undetermined. CDR1 ENHRY and CDR2 SYGVKD come from the germline V gene. The CDR3 contains 12 residues. Deletions cut 7 bases from V and 3 bases from J, with 9 bases between. Here the CDR3 DNA reads TGTGCCATCAAGGGCACAAAAGAGACCCAGTACTTC. Translating it yields CAIKGTKETQYF.

This clonotype came up many times. The chain uses TRBV20-1 and TRBJ2-1; D may correspond to TRBD1 or TRBD2 (6 bases each). The V gene's germline CDR1 is DFQATT and CDR2 SNEGSKA (reference sequence). The CDR3 loop spans 13 amino acids. V lost 6 bases to trimming and J lost 0 bases, with 9 bases between them. Written as DNA, the CDR3 is TGCAGTGCCAGGGGAGGCTCCTACAATGAGCAGTTCTTC. This sequence encodes CSARGGSYNEQFF.

This clonotype appeared a few times. The genes are TRBV25-1 and TRBJ1-1; no clear D gene. Trimming took 0 bases from V and 2 from J, leaving 19 bases between them. This CDR3 has 18 amino acids. Germline loops: CDR1 MGHDK, CDR2 SYGVNS. The CDR3 bases are TGTGCCAGCAGTGAATATGAGGACGGACGTTCACTAAACACTGAAGCTTTCTTT. Translating it yields CASSEYEDGRSLNTEAFF.

V is TRBV20-1 and J is TRBJ2-5; D remains ambiguous. V lost 1 base and J 5 bases, leaving 14 bases between the germline ends. This CDR3 comprises 14 residues. The germline V gene encodes CDR1 DFQATT and CDR2 SNEGSKA (reference sequence). The CDR3: CSARVGSAVETQYF. The CDR3 DNA follows: TGCAGTGCTAGAGTCGGCTCGGCCGTGGAGACCCAGTACTTC.

This clonotype occurred a few times. CDR3 amino acids: CASGRSEAFF. CDR3 DNA sequence: TGTGCCAGTGGACGTTCTGAAGCTTTCTTT. V gene TRBV6-5 combines with J gene TRBJ1-1; no firm D call. The germline V and J ends were trimmed by 9 bases and 6 bases, with 8 bases remaining between them. CDR1 and CDR2 from the germline V gene are MNHEY and SVGAGI. The CDR3 extends over 10 amino acids.

This clonotype was picked up a small number of times. V usage is TRBV29-1 and J usage is TRBJ1-2, with a weak D call TRBD1 (6 bases). V gave up 8 bases and J gave up 7 bases, with 20 bases separating them. The CDR3 consists of 13 residues. Germline CDR1 SQVTM, CDR2 ANQGSEA. The CDR3 DNA follows: TGCAGCCATTCTCAGGGGAATGGGGGTGGCTACACCTTC. Its translation is CSHSQGNGGGYTF. Variable domain in full (rest from reference TRBV29-1 and TRBJ1-2): SAVISQKPSRDICQRGTSLTIQCQVDSQVTMMFWYRQQPGQSLTLIATANQGSEATYESGFVIDKFPISRPNLTFSTLTVSNMSPEDSSIYLCSHSQGNGGGYTFGSGTRLTVV.

The CDR3 DNA sequence: TGTGCCAGCACCCCGGGACATCTGTACACAGATACGCAGTATTTT. Translation gives CASTPGHLYTDTQYF. The genes are TRBV2 and TRBJ2-3; weak D call: TRBD1 (6 bases). This CDR3 spans 15 amino acids. The germline gives CDR1 SNHLY, CDR2 FYNNEI. The V end was cut by 7 bases, the J end by 2 bases, with 16 bases between.

This chain connects TRBV11-2 to TRBJ2-4; 10 bases match TRBD2. The J call may be mistaken, given a closer DNA end match to TRBJ2-7. CDR3 length: 17 amino acids. CDR1 is SGHAT and CDR2 is FQNNGV in the germline V gene. CDR3 protein: CASSVALLAGDFYEQYF. CDR3 in DNA: TGTGCCAGCAGCGTAGCCCTCCTAGCGGGGGACTTCTACGAGCAGTACTTC.

The V and J genes are TRBV7-3 and TRBJ2-2; maybe TRBD1 (5 bases). Looked up from germline, CDR1 is SGHTA and CDR2 is FQGTGA. V gave up 3 bases and J gave up 3 bases, with 8 bases separating them. The CDR3 has 14 amino acids. The CDR3 spells CASSFSRDTGELFF. The DNA of the CDR3 is TGTGCCAGCAGCTTCTCCAGGGACACCGGGGAGCTGTTTTTT.

The CDR3 sequence: CASSLTRDRAYEQYF. CDR3 nucleotides: TGCGCCAGCAGCTTGACCCGGGACAGGGCCTACGAGCAGTACTTC. This chain connects TRBV5-1 to TRBJ2-7; 9 nucleotides line up with TRBD1. There are 15 residues in the CDR3. V lost 1 base to trimming and J lost 2 bases; unmatched junction nucleotides: 4. Germline values: CDR1 SGHRS, CDR2 YFSETQ.

This clonotype turned up a few times. The CDR3 nucleotides read TGTGCCAGCAGTTTATACCCTGTAACGGACTATGGCTACACCTTC. Translation: CASSLYPVTDYGYTF. This chain connects TRBV27 to TRBJ1-2, with D hard to call. Trimming stripped 1 base from V and 3 bases from J, with 12 bases between. CDR1 MNHEY and CDR2 SMNVEV come from the germline V gene (reference sequence). This CDR3 comprises 15 residues.

This clonotype occurred many times. V is TRBV11-2 and J is TRBJ2-1, with D unresolved. CDR3 size: 15 residues. CDR1 and CDR2 from the germline V gene are SGHAT and FQNNGV. V lost 5 bases and J lost 3, with 14 bases in between. This CDR3 is CASSTHLGIYNEQFF. DNA of the CDR3: TGTGCCAGCAGCACTCACCTAGGGATCTACAATGAGCAGTTCTTC.

The sample holds a few counts of this clonotype. The genes are TRBV7-2 and TRBJ1-6, with a tentative D call TRBD1 (5 bases). The CDR3 runs 14 residues. The V and J ends lost 2 bases and 9 bases respectively, with 11 bases between them. Germline CDR1 reads SGHTA; CDR2 reads FQGNSA. DNA of the CDR3: TGTGCCAGCAGCTTATATAAGGGGAGTTCACCCCTCCACTTT. It specifies CASSLYKGSSPLHF. The full variable domain, with the rest looked up from reference TRBV7-2 and TRBJ1-6, is GAGVSQSPSNKVTEKGKDVELRCDPISGHTALYWYRQSLGQGLEFLIYFQGNSAPDKSGLPSDRFSAERTGGSVSTLTIQRTQQEDSAVYLCASSLYKGSSPLHFGNGTRLTVT.

This sequence joins TRBV4-1 and TRBJ1-5, with D uncertain. This CDR3 is built from 16 residues. The V end was cut by 3 bases, the J end by 4 bases, with 16 bases between. CDR1 is MGHRA, CDR2 YSYEKL, per germline. As DNA, the CDR3 is TGCGCCAGCAGCCACGGTCGGCAGGTCACGAATCAGCCCCAGCATTTT. It translates to CASSHGRQVTNQPQHF.

This clonotype was counted at least ten times. This chain uses TRBV6-6 with TRBJ2-1, with TRBD2 identical over 9 bases. The CDR3 extends over 15 amino acids. Germline assignment: CDR1 MNHNY and CDR2 SVGAGI (reference sequence). V gave up 2 bases and J gave up 4 bases; unmatched junction bases: 3. The CDR3 sequence: CASSYLAGPYNEQFF. The CDR3 region has the DNA TGTGCCAGCAGTTACCTAGCGGGGCCTTACAATGAGCAGTTCTTC.